The 27 T cell receptor beta chains presented below share a single source sample, sequenced in a study of T cell responses to AZD1222 COVID-19 vaccine. Some clones are missing from TCRdb's copy, which holds only in-frame ones; the method was immunoSEQ multiplex PCR. The sample shows fewer than 90,000 clones, 75% to 95% of them seen only once. Source: peripheral blood, taken 28 days after the second AZD1222 dose. Receptors were obtained from an adult who received the AZD1222 COVID-19 vaccine.

The J gene is TRBJ1-1, the V gene TRBV7-3; D is uncertain. The V end lost 0 bases, the J end lost 8 bases, and 7 bases lay between the germline ends. The CDR3 runs to 12 residues. Looked up from germline, CDR1 is SGHTA and CDR2 is FQGTGA. CDR3 in amino acids: CASSLTLGEAFF. DNA for the CDR3: TGTGCCAGCAGCTTAACGTTGGGGGAAGCTTTCTTT.

The chain recombines TRBV9 with TRBJ1-1; tentative D call: TRBD1 (6 bases). Trimming left V 4 bases short and J 1 base short, with 11 bases between. This CDR3 spans 14 amino acids. CDR1 and CDR2 (germline): SGDLS, YYNGEE. CDR3 residues: CASSLLTGNTEAFF. The CDR3 region has the DNA TGTGCCAGCAGCCTATTGACAGGGAACACTGAAGCTTTCTTT.

V is TRBV5-4 and J is TRBJ1-2; D is undetermined. V was shortened by 0 bases and J by 0 bases, with 9 bases between the two germline ends. This CDR3 spans 15 amino acids. Germline CDR1 reads SGHNT; CDR2 reads YYREEE (reference sequence). CDR3 DNA sequence: TGTGCCAGCAGCTTGGACAGACAAGCTAACTATGGCTACACCTTC. Protein product: CASSLDRQANYGYTF.

The chain uses TRBV19 and TRBJ1-1, with 7 nucleotides matching TRBD1. V shed 5 bases, J shed 4 bases, and the junction held 7 bases outside the gene matches. In germline, CDR1 is LNHDA, CDR2 SQIVND (reference sequence). The CDR3 runs 14 residues. The CDR3 region has the DNA TGTGCCAGTAGTGCACAGGGGTTGTTCACTGAAGCTTTCTTT. Translating gives CASSAQGLFTEAFF.

V usage is TRBV18 and J usage is TRBJ2-6; 9 bases line up with TRBD1. Germline V gene lookup returns CDR1 KGHSH and CDR2 LQKENI. The V gene end was trimmed by 1 base and the J gene end by 0 bases; junction bases not matched to a gene: 10. This CDR3 spans 20 amino acids. This CDR3 is CASSPRTGGNIGSGANVLTF. DNA for the CDR3: TGTGCCAGCTCACCACGAACAGGGGGCAATATAGGCTCTGGGGCCAACGTCCTGACTTTC.

This chain connects TRBV3-1 (or the pseudogene TRBV3-2) to TRBJ2-1; no clear D gene. Germline loops: CDR1 LGHDT, CDR2 YNNKEL (reference sequence). V lost 0 bases to trimming and J lost 3 bases, with 6 bases between them. The CDR3 sequence is 14 residues long. The CDR3 protein is CASSQDGVYNEQFF. In DNA, the CDR3 is TGTGCCAGCAGCCAAGACGGAGTCTACAATGAGCAGTTCTTC.

J is TRBJ2-2 and V is TRBV7-6; 11 bases line up with TRBD1. Germline V gene sequence: CDR1 SGHVS, CDR2 FNYEAQ. The V gene end was trimmed by 4 bases and the J gene end by 0 bases; junction bases not matched to a gene: 1. The CDR3 has 16 residues. The CDR3 DNA is TGTGCCAGCAGCTGGGGACAGGGGGCGAACACCGGGGAGCTGTTTTTT. Translation: CASSWGQGANTGELFF.

V and J are TRBV10-3 and TRBJ2-3, with D perhaps given as TRBD1 or TRBD2 (5 bases each). The CDR3 spans 14 residues. Trimming took 6 bases from V and 3 from J, leaving 13 bases between them. Germline V lookup: CDR1 ENHRY, CDR2 SYGVKD. CDR3 bases: TGTGCCATCAGCGGGGACCGTAGAACAGATACGCAGTATTTT. It codes for CAISGDRRTDTQYF.

This clone has only one observation. V is TRBV25-1 and J is TRBJ2-1; 7 nucleotides align to TRBD2. The CDR3 spans 16 residues. The germline V gene has CDR1 MGHDK and CDR2 SYGVNS. The junction had 7 bases not matched to a gene; V was cut back by 0 bases and J by 5 bases. Written as DNA, the CDR3 is TGTGCCAGCAGTGAATATGGCGCGGGAGAGGACAATGAGCAGTTCTTC. The encoded protein is CASSEYGAGEDNEQFF. Supplemented by reference TRBV25-1 and TRBJ2-1, the full variable domain reads EADIYQTPRYLVIGTGKKITLECSQTMGHDKMYWYQQDPGMELHLIHYSYGVNSTEKGDLSSESTVSRIRTEHFPLTLESARPSHTSQYLCASSEYGAGEDNEQFFGPGTRLTVL.

This chain connects TRBV21-1 to TRBJ2-3; the table's D call of TRBD2 was not tested on the DNA. TRBV21-1 is shown as a pseudogene. The CDR3 is 15 amino acids. CDR3 DNA: TGTGCCAGCCGTTCATCCGGGCCCGGGAGAGATACGCAGTATTTT. This encodes CASRSSGPGRDTQYF.

The table lists this clone with a few counts. This chain joins TRBV28 and TRBJ2-2, with 10 positions matching TRBD2. Germline CDR1 and CDR2: MDHEN and SYDVKM. V lost 6 bases, J lost 8 bases, and 15 bases stayed unmatched. CDR3 length: 17 amino acids. CDR3 region: CASSPEASGSGKGELFF. The CDR3 DNA is TGTGCCAGCAGCCCGGAGGCTAGCGGGAGTGGGAAGGGGGAGCTGTTTTTT.

The V and J genes are TRBV5-4 and TRBJ1-1; D not certain. Germline V gene lookup returns CDR1 SGHNT and CDR2 YYREEE (reference sequence). CDR3 length equals 13 residues. Trimming shortened V by 4 bases and J by 1 base, and 8 bases separated the two germline ends. The CDR3 region is CASSPPGNTEAFF. DNA of the CDR3: TGTGCCAGCAGCCCCCCCGGGAACACTGAAGCTTTCTTT.

V and J are TRBV12-3 or TRBV12-4 and TRBJ1-6; D not certain. V was shortened by 1 base and J by 9 bases, with 7 bases between the two germline ends. The CDR3 extends over 13 amino acids. CDR3 residues: CASSLGHISPLHF. In nucleotides, the CDR3 is TGTGCCAGCAGTTTAGGACATATTTCACCCCTCCACTTT.

This clone showed up just once. This chain joins TRBV14 and TRBJ1-1; tentative D call: TRBD1 (5 bases). Per germline, CDR1 SGHDN and CDR2 FVKESK. Trimming stripped 3 bases from V and 1 base from J, with 6 bases between. CDR3 length: 13 residues. The CDR3: CASSQQGNTEAFF. As DNA, the CDR3 is TGTGCCAGCAGCCAGCAGGGGAACACTGAAGCTTTCTTT.

The chain has TRBV5-5 and TRBJ1-2; D is unclear. V shed 2 bases and J shed 2 bases, with 7 bases lying between them. Germline V gives CDR1 SGHKS, CDR2 YYEKEE (reference sequence). The CDR3 is made up of 13 amino acids. The CDR3 nucleotides are TGTGCCAGCAGCTTCTCTGAGAACTATGGCTACACCTTC. Translated: CASSFSENYGYTF. The variable domain in full, completed from reference TRBV5-5 and TRBJ1-2, reads DAGVTQSPTHLIKTRGQQVTLRCSPISGHKSVSWYQQVLGQGPQFIFQYYEKEERGRGNFPDRFSARQFPNYSSELNVNALLLGDSALYLCASSFSENYGYTFGSGTRLTVV.

This clone was observed a few times. The chain is built from TRBV2 and TRBJ1-1; unclear D gene. Per germline, CDR1 SNHLY and CDR2 FYNNEI. Between the trimmed V and J ends, which lost 7 bases and 1 base, there was a span of 19 bases. This CDR3 is 16 amino acids long. CDR3 in DNA: TGTGCCAGCACCAGGAGGCGTGGGGTCCAGAACACTGAAGCTTTCTTT. Its translation is CASTRRRGVQNTEAFF.

The V gene is TRBV5-8, the J gene TRBJ1-5; D not resolved. Trimming took 3 bases from V and 6 from J, leaving 19 bases between them. Germline V gene sequence: CDR1 SGHTS, CDR2 YDEGEE. The CDR3 extends over 16 amino acids. The CDR3 region is CASSSRRSLVGQPQHF. For the CDR3, the DNA is TGTGCCAGCAGCTCCCGTAGGTCCCTGGTCGGTCAGCCCCAGCATTTT.

About this clone: The same CDR3 is also encoded by other DNA sequences in this sample. The rearrangement joins TRBV2 to TRBJ1-1; D uncertain. The germline V gene encodes CDR1 SNHLY and CDR2 FYNNEI. V gave up 5 bases and J gave up 1 base, with 8 bases separating them. There are 13 residues in the CDR3. DNA of the CDR3: TGTGCCAGCAGTCGCCAACAGAACACTGAAGCTTTCTTT. Translation gives CASSRQQNTEAFF.

The V and J genes are TRBV10-3 and TRBJ1-6, with no clear D. The V end was cut by 10 bases, the J end by 3 bases, with 16 bases between. Germline V gene lookup returns CDR1 ENHRY and CDR2 SYGVKD. The CDR3 is made up of 15 amino acids. The CDR3 DNA reads TGTGCCAGTTCGACCGGCGCGAGCTATAATTCACCCCTCCACTTT. Amino acids: CASSTGASYNSPLHF.

V gene TRBV14 combines with J gene TRBJ2-5; a possible D gene is TRBD2 (6 bases). This CDR3 has 14 residues. CDR1 and CDR2 from the germline V gene are SGHDN and FVKESK. Trimming took off 3 bases at V and 2 bases at J, with 10 bases between the two ends. The CDR3, as DNA: TGTGCCAGCAGCCACCTCGGGGGACAAGAGACCCAGTACTTC. Translated, it gives CASSHLGGQETQYF.

The genes are TRBV27 and TRBJ1-1, with D possibly TRBD1 on 6 matching bases. The V gene's germline CDR1 is MNHEY and CDR2 SMNVEV (reference sequence). V lost 3 bases and J 4 bases, leaving 12 bases between the germline ends. This CDR3 spans 14 amino acids. The CDR3 sequence is CASSLPGGLTEAFF. In DNA, the CDR3 is TGTGCCAGCAGTTTGCCCGGGGGGCTCACTGAAGCTTTCTTT.

The genes are TRBV3-1 (or the pseudogene TRBV3-2) and TRBJ2-7; the D is unclear. This CDR3 is built from 11 residues. Germline V CDR1 and CDR2: LGHDT, YNNKEL (reference sequence). Trimming pared 1 base from V and 5 bases from J, leaving 3 bases between. The CDR3 loop reads CASSQVNEQYF. For the CDR3, the DNA is TGTGCCAGCAGCCAAGTGAACGAGCAGTACTTC.

The gene calls are TRBV3-1 (or the pseudogene TRBV3-2) and TRBJ2-7; D is undetermined. Trimming took 2 bases from V and 5 from J, leaving 10 bases between them. Germline loops: CDR1 LGHDT, CDR2 YNNKEL (reference sequence). The CDR3 loop spans 13 amino acids. Here the CDR3 DNA reads TGTGCCAGCAGCCAATTTCTAGGGAACGAGCAGTACTTC. Protein product: CASSQFLGNEQYF.

This clone was found once. The rearrangement uses TRBV7-3 and TRBJ1-6, with D maybe TRBD1 (6 bases). Deletions cut 5 bases from V and 9 bases from J, with 11 bases between. Germline assignment: CDR1 SGHTA and CDR2 FQGTGA. This CDR3 comprises 13 residues. CDR3 in amino acids: CASSTGSTSPLHF. CDR3 bases: TGTGCCAGCAGCACAGGGTCCACTTCACCCCTCCACTTT.

There are a few counts of this clone. V is TRBV6-1 and J is TRBJ1-1; TRBD1 agrees at 9 bases. The CDR3 is 16 amino acids. V lost 2 bases to trimming and J lost 0 bases; unmatched junction nucleotides: 4. Germline CDR1 and CDR2: MNHNS and SASEGT. CDR3 in DNA: TGTGCCAGCAGTGAACGACAGGGGGGGATGAACACTGAAGCTTTCTTT. It encodes CASSERQGGMNTEAFF.

This sequence joins TRBV7-8 and TRBJ1-1; 9 bases agree with TRBD1. The germline V gene has CDR1 SGHVS and CDR2 FQNEAQ. The ends lost 5 bases at V and 0 bases at J; junction bases unmatched: 4. The length of the CDR3 is 15 residues. The CDR3: CASSRTGVMNTEAFF. As DNA, the CDR3 is TGTGCCAGCAGCCGGACAGGGGTGATGAACACTGAAGCTTTCTTT.

The rearrangement uses TRBV27 and TRBJ1-2, with D possibly being TRBD1 (6 bases). V dropped 1 base and J dropped 4 bases, with 13 bases sitting between them. Germline V CDR1 and CDR2: MNHEY, SMNVEV (reference sequence). The CDR3 consists of 15 residues. In DNA, the CDR3 is TGTGCCAGCAGTTTATTAGACAGGATCTCCTATGGCTACACCTTC. Translating gives CASSLLDRISYGYTF.